The T cell receptor beta chain under discussion was sequenced for a study of T cell responses to AZD1222 COVID-19 vaccine. Profiled with immunoSEQ multiplex PCR; TCRdb holds only in-frame clones, not every one. The sample consists of around 79,000 clones, 70% to 90% of them appearing once. The CDR3 runs to 18 residues. Trimming cost V 3 bases and J 3 bases, with 21 bases left between them. Looked up from germline, CDR1 is LNHDA and CDR2 is SQIVND (reference sequence). The source is an adult in good health. Sequencing used peripheral blood, obtained on day 0 of AZD1222 vaccination. The chain links TRBV19 to TRBJ1-3, with a weak D call TRBD1 (5 bases). The CDR3 DNA is TGTGCCAGTAGTATTTACCCACAGGCCACCTCGAATGGAAACACCATATATTTT. It encodes CASSIYPQATSNGNTIYF.